This TCR beta chain appears in the sequencing data of a study of T cells in Graves' hyperthyroidism and ophthalmopathy. A few counts support this clonotype. The antigen is not known. RNA transcripts provided the source from which TCR beta CDR3 regions were amplified. A set of HTBI primers served as the primers for a first-round RT-PCR of the TCR CDR3. TCRdb itself ran the multiplex PCR reads through MiXCR, one entry per CDR3 protein. This table has approximately 400,000 distinct CDR3 sequences, about 15% appearing once. Trimming at V came to 5 bases and at J to 7 bases, leaving 8 bases not matched to a gene. Germline V CDR1 and CDR2: MNHNS, SASEGT. The length of the CDR3 is 15 residues. Study-wide points: Most thyroid clonotypes with frequency above 0.001 were detected in blood. Median prediction lead before ophthalmopathy onset was 6.5 months with the model. A model using 13 V-J features told ophthalmopathy apart from stable hyperthyroidism.

The receptor was derived from a woman under 40 with Graves' hyperthyroidism. This chain uses TRBV6-1 with TRBJ2-4, with 10 bases lining up with TRBD2. Material for sequencing was blood. In nucleotides, the CDR3 is TGTGCCAGCAGTCCCATAGCGGGAGGCGGGAACATTCAGTACTTC. This sequence encodes CASSPIAGGGNIQYF.